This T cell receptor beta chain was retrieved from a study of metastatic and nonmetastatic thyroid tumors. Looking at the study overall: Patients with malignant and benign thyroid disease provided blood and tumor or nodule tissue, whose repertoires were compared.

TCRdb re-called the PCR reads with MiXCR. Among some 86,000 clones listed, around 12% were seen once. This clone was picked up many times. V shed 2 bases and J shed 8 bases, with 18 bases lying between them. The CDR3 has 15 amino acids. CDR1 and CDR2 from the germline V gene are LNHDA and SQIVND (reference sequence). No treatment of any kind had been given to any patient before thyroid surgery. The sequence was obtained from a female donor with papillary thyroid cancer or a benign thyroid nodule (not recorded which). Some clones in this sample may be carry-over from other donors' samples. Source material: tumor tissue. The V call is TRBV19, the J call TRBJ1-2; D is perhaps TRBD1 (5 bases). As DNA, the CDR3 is TGTGCCAGTAGTATACTAGGCCAGGGTGGCTACGGCTACACCTTC. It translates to CASSILGQGGYGYTF.